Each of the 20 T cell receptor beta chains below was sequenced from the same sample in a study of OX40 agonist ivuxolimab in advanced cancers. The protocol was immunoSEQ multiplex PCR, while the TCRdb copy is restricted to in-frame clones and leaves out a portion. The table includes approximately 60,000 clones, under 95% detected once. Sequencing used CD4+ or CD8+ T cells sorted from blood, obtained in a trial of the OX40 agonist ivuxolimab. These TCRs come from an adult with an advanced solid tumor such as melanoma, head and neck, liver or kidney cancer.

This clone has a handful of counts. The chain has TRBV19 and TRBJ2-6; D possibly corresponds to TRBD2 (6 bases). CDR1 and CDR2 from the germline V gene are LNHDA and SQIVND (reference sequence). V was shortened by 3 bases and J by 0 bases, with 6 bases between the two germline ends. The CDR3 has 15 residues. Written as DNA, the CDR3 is TGTGCCAGTAGTATGGGACTCTCTGGGGCCAACGTCCTGACTTTC. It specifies CASSMGLSGANVLTF.

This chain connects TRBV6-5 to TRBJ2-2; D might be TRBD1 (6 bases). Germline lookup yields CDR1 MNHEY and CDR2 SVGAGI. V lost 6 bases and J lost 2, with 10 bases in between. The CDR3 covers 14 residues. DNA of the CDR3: TGTGCCAGCAGGAGGGGACAAAACACCGGGGAGCTGTTTTTT. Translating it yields CASRRGQNTGELFF.

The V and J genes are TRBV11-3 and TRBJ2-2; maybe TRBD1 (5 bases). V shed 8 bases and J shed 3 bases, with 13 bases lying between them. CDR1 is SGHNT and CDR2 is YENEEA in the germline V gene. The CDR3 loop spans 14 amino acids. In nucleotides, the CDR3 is TGTGCCAGCGCCGACAGTTGGCACACCGGGGAGCTGTTTTTT. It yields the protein CASADSWHTGELFF.

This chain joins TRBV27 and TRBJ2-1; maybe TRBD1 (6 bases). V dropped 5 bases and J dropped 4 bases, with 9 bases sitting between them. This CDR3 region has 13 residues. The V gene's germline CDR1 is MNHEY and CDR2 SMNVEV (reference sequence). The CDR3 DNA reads TGTGCCAGCAGTCCGCAGGGGTACAATGAGCAGTTCTTC. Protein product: CASSPQGYNEQFF.

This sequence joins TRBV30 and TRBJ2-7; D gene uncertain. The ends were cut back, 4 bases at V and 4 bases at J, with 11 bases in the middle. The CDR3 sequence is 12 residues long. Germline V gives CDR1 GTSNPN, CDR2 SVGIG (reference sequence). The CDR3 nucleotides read TGTGCCTGGACGGAACGAGAATACGAGCAGTACTTC. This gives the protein CAWTEREYEQYF.

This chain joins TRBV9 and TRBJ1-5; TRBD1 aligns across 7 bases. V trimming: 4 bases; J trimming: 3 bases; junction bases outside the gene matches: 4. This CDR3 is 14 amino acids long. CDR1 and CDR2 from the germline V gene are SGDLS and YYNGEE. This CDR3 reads CASSQQGNNQPQHF. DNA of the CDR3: TGTGCCAGCAGCCAACAGGGGAACAATCAGCCCCAGCATTTT.

The CDR3: CASSEPPDTQYF. CDR3 nucleotides: TGTGCCAGCAGCGAACCCCCAGATACGCAGTATTTT. The rearrangement links TRBV7-6 to TRBJ2-3; D is undetermined. V gave up 5 bases and J gave up 4 bases, with 7 bases separating them. Germline V gene sequence: CDR1 SGHVS, CDR2 FNYEAQ. CDR3 length: 12 amino acids.

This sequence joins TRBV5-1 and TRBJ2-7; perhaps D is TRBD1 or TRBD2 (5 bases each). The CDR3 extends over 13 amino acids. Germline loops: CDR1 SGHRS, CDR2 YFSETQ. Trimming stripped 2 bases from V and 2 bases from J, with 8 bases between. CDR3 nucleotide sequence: TGCGCCAGCAGCTTTGGGGGTGCCTACGAGCAGTACTTC. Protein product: CASSFGGAYEQYF.

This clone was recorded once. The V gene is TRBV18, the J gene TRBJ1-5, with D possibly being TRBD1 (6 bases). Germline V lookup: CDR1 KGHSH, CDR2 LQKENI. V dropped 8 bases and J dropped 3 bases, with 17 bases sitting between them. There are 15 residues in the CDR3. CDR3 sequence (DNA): TGTGCCAGCCGGAATGACAGGTCTAACAATCAGCCCCAGCATTTT. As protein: CASRNDRSNNQPQHF.

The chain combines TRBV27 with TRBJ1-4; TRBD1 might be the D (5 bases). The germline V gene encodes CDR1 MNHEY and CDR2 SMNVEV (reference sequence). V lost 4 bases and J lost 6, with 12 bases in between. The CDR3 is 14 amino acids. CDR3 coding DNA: TGTGCCAGCAGTTCCCGCCGGGGCTATGAAAAACTGTTTTTT. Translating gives CASSSRRGYEKLFF.

The CDR3 bases are TGTGCCAGCAGCCTACTCTCTGGAAACACCATATATTTT. This encodes CASSLLSGNTIYF. V usage is TRBV11-3 and J usage is TRBJ1-3; D gene ambiguous. Per the germline V gene, CDR1 is SGHNT and CDR2 is YENEEA. V lost 5 bases, J lost 0 bases, and 5 bases lay in between. The CDR3 spans 13 residues.

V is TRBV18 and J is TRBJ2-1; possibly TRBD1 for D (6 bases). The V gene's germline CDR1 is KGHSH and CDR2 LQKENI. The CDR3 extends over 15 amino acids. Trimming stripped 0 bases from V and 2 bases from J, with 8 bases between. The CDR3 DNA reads TGTGCCAGCTCACCACCTCAGGGGACCTACAATGAGCAGTTCTTC. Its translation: CASSPPQGTYNEQFF.

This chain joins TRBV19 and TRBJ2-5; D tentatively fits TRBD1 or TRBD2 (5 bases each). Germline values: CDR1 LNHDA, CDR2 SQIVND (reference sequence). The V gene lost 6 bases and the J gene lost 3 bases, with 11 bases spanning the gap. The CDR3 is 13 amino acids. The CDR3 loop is CASRDGTEETQYF. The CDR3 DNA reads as TGTGCCAGTAGGGACGGGACCGAAGAGACCCAGTACTTC.

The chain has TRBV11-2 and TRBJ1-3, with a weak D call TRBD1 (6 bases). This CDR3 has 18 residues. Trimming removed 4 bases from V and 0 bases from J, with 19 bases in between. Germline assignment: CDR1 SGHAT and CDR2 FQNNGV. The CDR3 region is CASSSTRDTGVSGNTIYF. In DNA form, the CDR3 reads TGTGCCAGCAGCTCCACCCGGGACACCGGAGTCTCTGGAAACACCATATATTTT. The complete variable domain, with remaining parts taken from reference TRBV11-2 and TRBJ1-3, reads EAGVAQSPRYKIIEKRQSVAFWCNPISGHATLYWYQQILGQGPKLLIQFQNNGVVDDSQLPKDRFSAERLKGVDSTLKIQPAKLEDSAVYLCASSSTRDTGVSGNTIYFGEGSWLTVV.

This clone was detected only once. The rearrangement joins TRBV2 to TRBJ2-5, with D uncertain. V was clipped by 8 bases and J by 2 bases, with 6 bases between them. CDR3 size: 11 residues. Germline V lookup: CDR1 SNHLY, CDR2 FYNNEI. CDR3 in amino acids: CASDPQETQYF. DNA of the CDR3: TGTGCCAGCGACCCGCAAGAGACCCAGTACTTC. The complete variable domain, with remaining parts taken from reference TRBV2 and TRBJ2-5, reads EPEVTQTPSHQVTQMGQEVILRCVPISNHLYFYWYRQILGQKVEFLVSFYNNEISEKSEIFDDQFSVERPDGSNFTLKIRSTKLEDSAMYFCASDPQETQYFGPGTRLLVL.

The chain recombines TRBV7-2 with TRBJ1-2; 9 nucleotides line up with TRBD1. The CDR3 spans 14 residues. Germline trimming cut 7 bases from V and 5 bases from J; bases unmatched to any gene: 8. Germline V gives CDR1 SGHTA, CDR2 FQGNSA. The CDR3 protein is CASKEQGAVYGYTF. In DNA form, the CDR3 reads TGTGCCAGCAAGGAACAGGGGGCAGTTTATGGCTACACCTTC.

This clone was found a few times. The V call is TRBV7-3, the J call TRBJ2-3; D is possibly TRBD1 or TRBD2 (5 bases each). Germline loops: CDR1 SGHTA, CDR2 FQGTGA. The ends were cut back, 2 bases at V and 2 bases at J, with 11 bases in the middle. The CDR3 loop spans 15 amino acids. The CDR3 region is CASSLGTRITDTQYF. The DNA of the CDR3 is TGTGCCAGCAGCTTAGGGACCAGAATCACAGATACGCAGTATTTT.

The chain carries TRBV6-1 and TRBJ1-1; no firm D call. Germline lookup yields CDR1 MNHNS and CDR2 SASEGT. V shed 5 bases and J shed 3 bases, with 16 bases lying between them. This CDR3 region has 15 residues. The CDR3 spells CASSKSGVQDTEAFF. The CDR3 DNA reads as TGTGCCAGCAGTAAGTCTGGGGTTCAGGACACTGAAGCTTTCTTT.

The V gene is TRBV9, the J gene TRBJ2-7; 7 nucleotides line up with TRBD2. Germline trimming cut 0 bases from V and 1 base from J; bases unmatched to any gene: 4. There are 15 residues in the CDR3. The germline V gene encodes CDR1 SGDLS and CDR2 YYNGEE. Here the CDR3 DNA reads TGTGCCAGCAGCGTAGACAACGGGAGGTCCTACGAGCAGTACTTC. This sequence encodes CASSVDNGRSYEQYF.

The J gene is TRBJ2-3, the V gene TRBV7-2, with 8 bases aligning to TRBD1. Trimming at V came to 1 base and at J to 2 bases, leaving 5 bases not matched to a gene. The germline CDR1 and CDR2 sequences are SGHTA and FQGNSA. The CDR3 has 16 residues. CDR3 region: CASSLEAGQVTDTQYF. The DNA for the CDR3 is TGTGCCAGCAGCTTAGAGGCGGGACAGGTCACAGATACGCAGTATTTT.